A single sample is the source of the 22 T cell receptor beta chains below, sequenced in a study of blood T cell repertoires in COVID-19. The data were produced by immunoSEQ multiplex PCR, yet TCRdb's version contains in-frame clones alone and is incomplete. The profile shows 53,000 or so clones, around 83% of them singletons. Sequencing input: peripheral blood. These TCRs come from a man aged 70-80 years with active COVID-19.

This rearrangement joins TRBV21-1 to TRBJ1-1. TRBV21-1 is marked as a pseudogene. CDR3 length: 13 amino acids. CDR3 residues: CASTGVANTEAFF. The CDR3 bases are TGTGCCAGCACCGGAGTAGCGAACACTGAAGCTTTCTTT.

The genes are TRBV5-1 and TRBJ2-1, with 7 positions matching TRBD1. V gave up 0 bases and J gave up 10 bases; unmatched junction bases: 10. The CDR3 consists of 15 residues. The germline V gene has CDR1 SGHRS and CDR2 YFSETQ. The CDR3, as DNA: TGCGCCAGCAGCTTGGGAGACAGGGAAAATGGGGAGCAGTTCTTC. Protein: CASSLGDRENGEQFF.

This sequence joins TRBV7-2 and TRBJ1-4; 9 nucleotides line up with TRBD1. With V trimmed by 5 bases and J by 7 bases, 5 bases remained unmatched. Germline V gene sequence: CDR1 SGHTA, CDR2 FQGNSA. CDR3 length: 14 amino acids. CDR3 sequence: CASSTGTGSEKLFF. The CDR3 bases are TGTGCCAGCAGCACCGGGACAGGGAGTGAAAAACTGTTTTTT.

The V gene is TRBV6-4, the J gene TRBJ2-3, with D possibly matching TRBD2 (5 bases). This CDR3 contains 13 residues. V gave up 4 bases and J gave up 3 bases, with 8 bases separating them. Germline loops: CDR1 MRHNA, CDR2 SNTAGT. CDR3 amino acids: CASSVGETDTQYF. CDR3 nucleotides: TGTGCCAGCAGTGTTGGGGAGACAGATACGCAGTATTTT.

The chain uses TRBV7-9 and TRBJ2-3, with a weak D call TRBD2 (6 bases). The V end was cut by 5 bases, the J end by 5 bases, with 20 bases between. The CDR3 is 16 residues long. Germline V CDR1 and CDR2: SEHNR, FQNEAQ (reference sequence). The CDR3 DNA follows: TGTGCCAGCAGCCCCGCGGGGTCGCGGCCCGGAGATACGCAGTATTTT. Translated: CASSPAGSRPGDTQYF.

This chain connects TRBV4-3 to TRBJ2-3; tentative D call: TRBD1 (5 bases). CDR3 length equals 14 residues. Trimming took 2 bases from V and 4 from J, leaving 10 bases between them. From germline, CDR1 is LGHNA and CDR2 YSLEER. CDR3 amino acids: CASSQKRGPDTQYF. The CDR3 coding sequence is TGCGCCAGCAGCCAAAAAAGGGGTCCAGATACGCAGTATTTT.

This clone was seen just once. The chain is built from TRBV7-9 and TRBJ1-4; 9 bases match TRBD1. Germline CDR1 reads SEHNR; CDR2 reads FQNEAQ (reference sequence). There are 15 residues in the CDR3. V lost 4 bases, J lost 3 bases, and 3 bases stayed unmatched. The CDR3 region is CASSSRQGANEKLFF. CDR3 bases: TGTGCCAGCAGCTCTCGACAGGGGGCTAATGAAAAACTGTTTTTT.

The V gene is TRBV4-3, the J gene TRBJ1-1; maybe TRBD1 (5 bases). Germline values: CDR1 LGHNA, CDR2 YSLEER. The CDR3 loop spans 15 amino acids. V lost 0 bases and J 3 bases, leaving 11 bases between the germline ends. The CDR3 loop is CASSQDAGTHTEAFF. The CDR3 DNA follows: TGCGCCAGCAGCCAAGATGCGGGGACCCACACTGAAGCTTTCTTT.

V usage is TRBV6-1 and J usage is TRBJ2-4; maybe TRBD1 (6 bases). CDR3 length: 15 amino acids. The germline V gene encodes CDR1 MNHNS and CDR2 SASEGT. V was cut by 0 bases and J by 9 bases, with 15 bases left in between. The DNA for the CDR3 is TGTGCCAGCAGTGAAGCCGGGACATCCTGGTCCATTCAGTACTTC. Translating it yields CASSEAGTSWSIQYF.

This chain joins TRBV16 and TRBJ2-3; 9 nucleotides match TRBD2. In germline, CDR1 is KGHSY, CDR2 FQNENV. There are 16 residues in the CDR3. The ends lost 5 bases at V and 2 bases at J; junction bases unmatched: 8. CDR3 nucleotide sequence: TGTGCCAGCAGCGTCGGCGCGGGGGGGAACACAGATACGCAGTATTTT. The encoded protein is CASSVGAGGNTDTQYF. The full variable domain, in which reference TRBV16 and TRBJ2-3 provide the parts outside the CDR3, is GEEVAQTPKHLVRGEGQKAKLYCAPIKGHSYVFWYQQVLKNEFKFLISFQNENVFDETGMPKERFSAKCLPNSPCSLEIQATKLEDSAVYFCASSVGAGGNTDTQYFGPGTRLTVL.

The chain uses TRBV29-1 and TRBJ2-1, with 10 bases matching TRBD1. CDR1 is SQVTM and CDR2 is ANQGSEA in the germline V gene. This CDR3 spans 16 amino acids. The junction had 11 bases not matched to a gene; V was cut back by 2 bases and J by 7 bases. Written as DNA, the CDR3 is TGCAGCGTTGAAACTCGTGGGGGGACAGGGGCGAATGAGCAGTTCTTC. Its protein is CSVETRGGTGANEQFF.

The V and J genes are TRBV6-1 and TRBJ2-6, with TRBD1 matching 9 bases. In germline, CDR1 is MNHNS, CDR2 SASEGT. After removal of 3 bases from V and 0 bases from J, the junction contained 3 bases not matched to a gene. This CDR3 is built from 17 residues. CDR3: CASSDGQGISGANVLTF. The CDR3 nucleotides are TGTGCCAGCAGTGATGGACAGGGGATCTCTGGGGCCAACGTCCTGACTTTC.

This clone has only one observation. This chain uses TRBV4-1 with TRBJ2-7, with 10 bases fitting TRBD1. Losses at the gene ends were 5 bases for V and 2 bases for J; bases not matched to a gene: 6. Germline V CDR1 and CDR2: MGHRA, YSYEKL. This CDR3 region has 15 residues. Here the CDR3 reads CASSSGQGGPYEQYF. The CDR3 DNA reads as TGCGCCAGCAGCTCCGGACAGGGGGGGCCCTACGAGCAGTACTTC.

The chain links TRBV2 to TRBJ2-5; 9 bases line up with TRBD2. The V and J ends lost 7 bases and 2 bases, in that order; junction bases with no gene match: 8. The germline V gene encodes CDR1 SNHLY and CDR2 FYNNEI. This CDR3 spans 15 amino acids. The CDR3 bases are TGTGCCAGCATAGGCGGCAGCGGGGGGCAAGAGACCCAGTACTTC. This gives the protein CASIGGSGGQETQYF.

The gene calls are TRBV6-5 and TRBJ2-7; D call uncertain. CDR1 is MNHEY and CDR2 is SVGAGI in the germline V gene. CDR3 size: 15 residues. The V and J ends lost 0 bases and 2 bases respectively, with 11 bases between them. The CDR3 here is CASSYSDSPPYEQYF. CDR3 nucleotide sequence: TGTGCCAGCAGTTACTCAGACTCACCACCCTACGAGCAGTACTTC.

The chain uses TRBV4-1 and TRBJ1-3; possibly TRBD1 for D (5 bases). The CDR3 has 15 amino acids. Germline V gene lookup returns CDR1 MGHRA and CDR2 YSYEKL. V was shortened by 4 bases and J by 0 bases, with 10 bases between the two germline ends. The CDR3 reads CASSPQDSSGNTIYF. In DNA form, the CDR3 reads TGCGCCAGCAGCCCTCAAGACAGCTCTGGAAACACCATATATTTT.

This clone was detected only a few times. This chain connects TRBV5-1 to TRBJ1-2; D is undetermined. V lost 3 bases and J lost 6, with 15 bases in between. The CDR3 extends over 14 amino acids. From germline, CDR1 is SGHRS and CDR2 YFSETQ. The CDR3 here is CASSSPAKGDGYTF. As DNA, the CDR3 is TGCGCCAGCAGCTCCCCGGCAAAGGGAGATGGCTACACCTTC.

For the CDR3, the DNA is TGTGCCAGCAGTTCTCATAGCGGGGGGTCCACAGATACGCAGTATTTT. Its translation is CASSSHSGGSTDTQYF. This chain uses TRBV5-4 with TRBJ2-3, with TRBD2 identical over 10 bases. Per the germline V gene, CDR1 is SGHNT and CDR2 is YYREEE (reference sequence). This CDR3 contains 16 residues. Trimming cost V 5 bases and J 2 bases; bases outside gene matches: 8.

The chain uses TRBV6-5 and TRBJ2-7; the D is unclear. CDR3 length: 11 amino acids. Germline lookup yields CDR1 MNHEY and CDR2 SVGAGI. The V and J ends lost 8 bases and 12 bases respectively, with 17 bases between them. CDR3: CASFGGGYWYF. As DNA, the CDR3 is TGTGCCAGCTTTGGCGGCGGTTACTGGTACTTC.

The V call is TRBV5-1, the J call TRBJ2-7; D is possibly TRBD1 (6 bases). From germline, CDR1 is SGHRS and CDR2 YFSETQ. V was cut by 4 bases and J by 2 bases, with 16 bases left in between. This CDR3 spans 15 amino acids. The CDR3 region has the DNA TGCGCCAGCAGCGAAAGAGGGGGTACTCCCTACGAGCAGTACTTC. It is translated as CASSERGGTPYEQYF.

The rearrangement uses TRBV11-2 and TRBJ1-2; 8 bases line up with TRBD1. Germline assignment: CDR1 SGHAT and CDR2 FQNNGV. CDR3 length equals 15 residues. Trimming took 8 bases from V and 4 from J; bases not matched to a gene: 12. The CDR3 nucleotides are TGTGCCAGCGTACCTGGGACAGGCCTTCTCTATGGCTACACCTTC. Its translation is CASVPGTGLLYGYTF.

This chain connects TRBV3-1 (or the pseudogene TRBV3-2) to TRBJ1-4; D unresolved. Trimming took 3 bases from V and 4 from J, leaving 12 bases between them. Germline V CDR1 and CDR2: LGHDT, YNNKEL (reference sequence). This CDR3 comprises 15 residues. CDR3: CASSHLAGFNEKLFF. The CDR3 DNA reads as TGTGCCAGCAGCCACTTGGCGGGGTTTAATGAAAAACTGTTTTTT.